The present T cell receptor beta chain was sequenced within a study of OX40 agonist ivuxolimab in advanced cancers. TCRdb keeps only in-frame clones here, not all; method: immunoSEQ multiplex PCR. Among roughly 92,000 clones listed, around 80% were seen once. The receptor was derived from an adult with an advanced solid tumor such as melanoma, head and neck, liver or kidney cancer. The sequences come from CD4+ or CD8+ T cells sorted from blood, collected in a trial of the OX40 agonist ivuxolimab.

The CDR3 DNA follows: TGTGCCAGCTCACCGCAGGAAGTTCAAGAGCAGTTCTTC. Translating gives CASSPQEVQEQFF. V gene TRBV18 combines with J gene TRBJ2-1, with D uncertain. The germline V gene encodes CDR1 KGHSH and CDR2 LQKENI. There are 13 residues in the CDR3. Between the trimmed V and J ends, which lost 3 bases and 10 bases, there was a span of 13 bases.